Shown below are 14 T cell receptor beta chains from a single sample sequenced in a study of blood T cell repertoires in COVID-19. The table came from immunoSEQ multiplex PCR; TCRdb's copy has only in-frame clones and leaves some out. This table has 250,000 to 350,000 clones, approximately 86% appearing once. Specimen: peripheral blood. The receptors were sampled from a woman aged 70-85 years with COVID-19, enrolled during active disease.

CDR3 coding DNA: TGTGCCAGCAGCTTAGCGGGGCAAGAGAATGGCTACACCTTC. This encodes CASSLAGQENGYTF. The rearrangement joins TRBV7-2 to TRBJ1-2; the D gene is possibly TRBD1 (5 bases). The CDR3 contains 14 residues. Between the trimmed V and J ends, which lost 0 bases and 6 bases, there was a span of 11 bases. Germline loops: CDR1 SGHTA, CDR2 FQGNSA.

The chain couples TRBV10-3 to TRBJ2-7; 14 bases line up with TRBD2. The J segment lost 7 bases and the V segment lost 10 bases, leaving 9 bases of the junction unmatched. The CDR3 has 14 amino acids. Germline-derived CDR1 and CDR2 are ENHRY and SYGVKD. Here the CDR3 DNA reads TGTGCCACCGACGGGACTAGCGGGGGTGGTGAGCAGTACTTC. Residues: CATDGTSGGGEQYF.

The chain joins TRBV2 to TRBJ1-1, with a weak D call TRBD1 (6 bases). The CDR3 has 16 amino acids. The V gene lost 3 bases and the J gene lost 3 bases, with 17 bases spanning the gap. Germline loops: CDR1 SNHLY, CDR2 FYNNEI. Written as DNA, the CDR3 is TGTGCCAGCAGTGACCGGGGGGACCCAGGGGACACTGAAGCTTTCTTT. Protein product: CASSDRGDPGDTEAFF.

V usage is TRBV5-1 and J usage is TRBJ2-7; 10 nucleotides line up with TRBD1. The CDR3 is 14 residues long. The trim removed 4 bases at V and 5 bases at J, leaving 6 bases unmatched. Germline-derived CDR1 and CDR2 are SGHRS and YFSETQ. This chain's CDR3 is CASSQDRGEDEQYF. The CDR3 coding sequence is TGCGCCAGCAGCCAGGACAGGGGGGAAGACGAGCAGTACTTC.

The rearrangement uses TRBV6-1 and TRBJ2-5; 9 positions agree with TRBD2. CDR3 length: 17 amino acids. Trimming took 2 bases from V and 0 from J; bases not matched to a gene: 7. The germline gives CDR1 MNHNS, CDR2 SASEGT. In nucleotides, the CDR3 is TGTGCCAGCAGTGAAAGTATAAGCGGGGGGAACCAAGAGACCCAGTACTTC. Translating it yields CASSESISGGNQETQYF.

The gene calls are TRBV19 and TRBJ1-5; the match to TRBD1 covers 9 bases. From germline, CDR1 is LNHDA and CDR2 SQIVND (reference sequence). This CDR3 region has 14 residues. Trimming took 2 bases from V and 5 from J; bases not matched to a gene: 1. The CDR3 nucleotides are TGTGCCAGTAGTATAAGGACAGGGGATCAGCCCCAGCATTTT. Translating it yields CASSIRTGDQPQHF.

V and J are TRBV5-6 and TRBJ1-1; D is ambiguous. With 0 bases removed from V and 0 bases from J, the gap between germline ends came to 9 bases. The CDR3 is 15 amino acids. The V gene's germline CDR1 is SGHDT and CDR2 YYEEEE. As DNA, the CDR3 is TGTGCCAGCAGCTTGGTGGGCCAGCTGAACACTGAAGCTTTCTTT. Amino acid sequence: CASSLVGQLNTEAFF.

This clone occurred once. The chain links TRBV9 to TRBJ1-1; D remains ambiguous. The CDR3 loop spans 13 amino acids. The V and J ends lost 5 bases and 1 base respectively, with 9 bases between them. CDR1 and CDR2 from the germline V gene are SGDLS and YYNGEE. CDR3 sequence: CASSVRQNTEAFF. The CDR3, as DNA: TGTGCCAGCAGTGTAAGACAGAACACTGAAGCTTTCTTT. Using reference TRBV9 and TRBJ1-1 for the parts outside the CDR3, the full variable domain is DSGVTQTPKHLITATGQRVTLRCSPRSGDLSVYWYQQSLDQGLQFLIQYYNGEERAKGNILERFSAQQFPDLHSELNLSSLELGDSALYFCASSVRQNTEAFFGQGTRLTVV.

CDR3 amino acids: CATSDLRQGHYEQYF. In DNA, the CDR3 is TGTGCCACCAGTGATCTCCGACAGGGGCACTACGAGCAGTACTTC. The rearrangement joins TRBV24-1 to TRBJ2-7; 8 bases line up with TRBD1. This CDR3 has 15 residues. Germline assignment: CDR1 KGHDR and CDR2 SFDVKD. V trimming: 3 bases; J trimming: 3 bases; junction bases outside the gene matches: 6.

The rearrangement uses TRBV5-6 and TRBJ2-5; 9 bases are a match to TRBD1. Trimming removed 4 bases from V and 0 bases from J; junction bases left unmatched: 13. Germline V gene lookup returns CDR1 SGHDT and CDR2 YYEEEE. The CDR3 contains 18 residues. The chain's CDR3 is CASSLGQGSRWYQETQYF. The CDR3 bases are TGTGCCAGCAGCCTCGGACAGGGGAGTAGATGGTACCAAGAGACCCAGTACTTC.

The J gene is TRBJ2-7, the V gene TRBV12-5; weak D call: TRBD2 (5 bases). The CDR3 consists of 14 residues. V lost 6 bases to trimming and J lost 5 bases, with 17 bases between them. Germline V lookup: CDR1 LGHNT, CDR2 FRNRAP. The CDR3 bases are TGTGCTAGTGGCGGCGGAGGAGGCGCGGACGAGCAGTACTTC. It encodes CASGGGGGADEQYF.

The rearrangement links TRBV29-1 to TRBJ2-3; D is perhaps TRBD2 (6 bases). Germline lookup yields CDR1 SQVTM and CDR2 ANQGSEA. V shed 3 bases and J shed 2 bases, with 18 bases lying between them. The CDR3 contains 16 residues. CDR3 DNA sequence: TGCAGCGTTGAGGGTGTTTCCGGGGGATTCACAGATACGCAGTATTTT. Translation gives CSVEGVSGGFTDTQYF.

The gene calls are TRBV19 and TRBJ2-7; D call uncertain. CDR3 length: 13 amino acids. V was shortened by 3 bases and J by 6 bases, with 12 bases between the two germline ends. The germline V gene encodes CDR1 LNHDA and CDR2 SQIVND (reference sequence). This CDR3 is CASSMARIGEQYF. The CDR3 DNA follows: TGTGCCAGTAGTATGGCGAGGATAGGCGAGCAGTACTTC.

V is TRBV24-1 and J is TRBJ1-2; TRBD1 is a possible D gene (5 bases). V dropped 6 bases and J dropped 8 bases, with 21 bases sitting between them. This CDR3 comprises 15 residues. The germline CDR1 and CDR2 sequences are KGHDR and SFDVKD. CDR3 sequence reads: CATSSTGAPGEGYTF. DNA of the CDR3: TGTGCCACCAGTTCTACGGGCGCACCGGGGGAAGGCTACACCTTC.